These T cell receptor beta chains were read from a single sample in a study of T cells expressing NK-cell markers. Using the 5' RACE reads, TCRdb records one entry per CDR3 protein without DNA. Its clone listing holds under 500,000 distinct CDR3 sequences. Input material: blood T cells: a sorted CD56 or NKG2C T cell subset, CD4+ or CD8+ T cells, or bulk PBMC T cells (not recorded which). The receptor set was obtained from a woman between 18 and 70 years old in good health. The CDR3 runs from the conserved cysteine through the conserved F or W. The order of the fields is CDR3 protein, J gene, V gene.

CSARGQGAGMNEQYF TRBJ2-7 TRBV20-1
CASSLDRTSGGPLLETQYF TRBJ2-5 TRBV11-2
CASSQGGLVDEQFF TRBJ2-1 TRBV4-3
CASSQVGTTFPEQFF TRBJ2-1 TRBV4-3
CSPWLVADNEQFF TRBJ2-1 TRBV29-1
CASSTSHKTRSGEQFF TRBJ2-1 TRBV21-1
CASTELSGAGNEQFF TRBJ2-1 TRBV2
CASSLRQAETQYF TRBJ2-5 TRBV5-4
CASSTLGRGRMIEQFF TRBJ2-1 TRBV6-1
CASSLEGQGAAYEQYF TRBJ2-7 TRBV7-2
CASSPQRQGTDTQYF TRBJ2-3 TRBV18
CASSLGEGSWLAEAFF TRBJ1-1 TRBV11-1
CASSEVALAGVNTGELFF TRBJ2-2 TRBV6-1
CASSLGLNYNEQFF TRBJ2-1 TRBV11-3
CASSPRPAGSNQPQHF TRBJ1-5 TRBV7-2
CASTTGLAASYNEQFF TRBJ2-1 TRBV12-3/TRBV12-4
CSVDEQGAGGANVLTF TRBJ2-6 TRBV29-1
CASSPGLRRGNEQFF TRBJ2-1 TRBV5-1
CASNRDSYNEQFF TRBJ2-1 TRBV28
CASLGHLGNQPQHF TRBJ1-5 TRBV19
CASSPRGLAGYYNEQFF TRBJ2-1 TRBV3-1
CASRIRGEEQYF TRBJ2-7 TRBV28
CASRGASQPQHF TRBJ1-5 TRBV27
CSAKAGTGVQPQHF TRBJ1-5 TRBV20-1
CSASLGHNIVDTQYF TRBJ2-3 TRBV20-1
CASCWGLRGEQFF TRBJ2-1 TRBV6-2/TRBV6-3
CASSATQGYGYTF TRBJ1-2 TRBV19
CSARDPGSRTEAFF TRBJ1-1 TRBV20-1
CATSRQRAGELFF TRBJ2-2 TRBV24-1
CASSLQWNSWETQYF TRBJ2-5 TRBV4-3
CARGTRIEQFF TRBJ2-1 TRBV2
CAWSWMRTYEQYF TRBJ2-7 TRBV30
CASSSRQGTNTGELFF TRBJ2-2 TRBV6-5
CASSTSGNTIYF TRBJ1-3 TRBV6-5
CSARQGSGDEQFF TRBJ2-1 TRBV20-1
CASSSLAGGLTDTQYF TRBJ2-3 TRBV12-3/TRBV12-4
CSASVETWPTGELFF TRBJ2-2 TRBV20-1
CSARDSSGRTDMQYF TRBJ2-3 TRBV20-1
CASSTYRGGASVALEWHF TRBJ2-3 TRBV19
CASSLEYGGSADTQYF TRBJ2-3 TRBV14
CAIRGYSNQPQHF TRBJ1-5 TRBV10-3
CASSLPPTSVRRNEQFF TRBJ2-1 TRBV28
CASAPPLAANTDTQYF TRBJ2-3 TRBV7-2
CASSILYQQQAFF TRBJ1-1 TRBV7-2
CASSPAGTLHEQFF TRBJ2-1 TRBV19
CASADRGRNEKLFF TRBJ1-4 TRBV19
CASSLVGTAFYGYTF TRBJ1-2 TRBV12-3/TRBV12-4
CASRQLAGVSYEQYF TRBJ2-7 TRBV2
CASRSNPSTDTQYF TRBJ2-3 TRBV3-1
CASRWIAGREETQYF TRBJ2-5 TRBV6-1
CASSQAYPKDEKLFF TRBJ1-4 TRBV4-3
CASSPSGDRSYNEQFF TRBJ2-1 TRBV11-2
CATRRRTSGGPVANTGELFF TRBJ2-2 TRBV24-1